One and the same sample provided the 30 T cell receptor beta chains below, sequenced in a study of blood T cells in healthy people across ages. A second PCR of about 7 to 12 cycles used a sample-barcoded 5' primer and a J-beta primer mix. Via MiXCR, TCRdb re-called the 5' RACE reads, giving one row per CDR3 protein. Of about 730,000 distinct CDR3 sequences listed, roughly 43% were seen once; the top ten hold around 20%. Sample: blood. These receptors all come from a woman in her sixties or seventies in good health.

The chain recombines TRBV5-1 with TRBJ1-2; 10 nucleotides agree with TRBD1. V lost 5 bases and J lost 5; bases outside the gene matches: 9. Germline V gene data show CDR1 as SGHRS and CDR2 as YFSETQ. CDR3 length: 15 residues. The CDR3 sequence is CASRTGQGLVYGYTF. The DNA of the CDR3 is TGCGCCAGCAGAACGGGACAGGGGCTCGTATATGGCTACACCTTC.

The rearrangement uses TRBV29-1 and TRBJ2-1, with 10 bases lining up with TRBD2. The CDR3 has 13 residues. Trimming took 7 bases from V and 8 from J; bases not matched to a gene: 8. Germline V gene lookup returns CDR1 SQVTM and CDR2 ANQGSEA. Here the CDR3 DNA reads TGCAGCGCATCAAGCGGGGGGGCGGATGAGCAGTTCTTC. As protein: CSASSGGADEQFF.

This clonotype was counted a few times. This chain links TRBV7-9 with TRBJ2-3; TRBD1 matches at 8 bases. This CDR3 has 15 amino acids. CDR1 and CDR2 (germline): SEHNR, FQNEAQ (reference sequence). J lost 9 bases, V lost 5 bases, and 13 bases had no gene match. The CDR3 spells CASSPGTGGFGTQYF. The CDR3 region has the DNA TGTGCCAGCAGCCCCGGGACAGGAGGATTTGGGACGCAGTATTTT.

The chain has TRBV5-1 and TRBJ2-1; TRBD2 might be the D (5 bases). Germline V gives CDR1 SGHRS, CDR2 YFSETQ. Trimming stripped 3 bases from V and 7 bases from J, with 14 bases between. The CDR3 contains 14 residues. This CDR3 reads CASSWAGGPNEQFF. The CDR3 nucleotides are TGCGCCAGCAGCTGGGCGGGCGGACCAAATGAGCAGTTCTTC.

The chain is built from TRBV11-1 and TRBJ2-2; 8 nucleotides align to TRBD1. Losses at the gene ends were 6 bases for V and 7 bases for J; bases not matched to a gene: 7. CDR1 and CDR2 (germline): SGHAT, FQDESV (reference sequence). The CDR3 runs to 14 residues. CDR3 bases: TGTGCCAGCAGTCAGGGACAGGTGATCGGGGAGCTGTTTTTT. Protein: CASSQGQVIGELFF.

The chain is built from TRBV7-2 and TRBJ2-5; D might be TRBD2 (6 bases). Germline loops: CDR1 SGHTA, CDR2 FQGNSA. There are 15 residues in the CDR3. The V gene lost 3 bases and the J gene lost 11 bases, with 22 bases spanning the gap. The CDR3, as DNA: TGTGCCAGCAGCTTCACCGGGACTGGCGTCAATGAGCAGTACTTC. It encodes CASSFTGTGVNEQYF.

In its sample, this clonotype was seen many times. This rearrangement joins TRBV7-3 to TRBJ2-1, with D perhaps TRBD2 (5 bases). Germline CDR1 reads SGHTA; CDR2 reads FQGTGA. CDR3 length: 14 residues. Trimming removed 4 bases at V and 7 bases at J, with 14 bases between. The CDR3 DNA sequence: TGTGCCAGCAGCTCGCCACCACTAGTGAATGAGCAGTTCTTC. It encodes CASSSPPLVNEQFF.

In the case of this clonotype: A much larger clone lies a single base off, so this may be a read error. The chain links TRBV7-9 to TRBJ2-5; no definite D call. The end of the DNA is better explained by TRBJ2-7, so the J call may be wrong. Germline lookup yields CDR1 SEHNR and CDR2 FQNEAQ (reference sequence). There are 14 residues in the CDR3. The CDR3 DNA reads as TGTGCCAGCAGCGTGAGACAAGTTGGCGACGAGCAGTACTTC. Translating gives CASSVRQVGDEQYF.

The chain has TRBV18 and TRBJ1-1; unclear D gene. Germline V gives CDR1 KGHSH, CDR2 LQKENI. V lost 6 bases and J 4 bases, leaving 18 bases between the germline ends. The CDR3 consists of 15 residues. This CDR3 reads CASSLVYLESTEAFF. Written as DNA, the CDR3 is TGTGCCAGCTCTCTCGTTTATTTGGAGAGCACTGAAGCTTTCTTT.

The chain joins TRBV14 to TRBJ2-5; the match to TRBD2 covers 10 bases. The CDR3 runs 15 residues. Unmatched junction bases numbered 5, after V lost 4 bases and J lost 3 bases. CDR1 and CDR2 (germline): SGHDN, FVKESK. CDR3 sequence (DNA): TGTGCCAGCAGCCCCCTTGGACTAGCGGAAGAGACCCAGTACTTC. It specifies CASSPLGLAEETQYF.

This clonotype was seen repeatedly, ten times or more. This rearrangement joins TRBV20-1 to TRBJ2-5; D may be TRBD1 (6 bases). The CDR3 sequence is 13 residues long. Germline V lookup: CDR1 DFQATT, CDR2 SNEGSKA (reference sequence). Trimming removed 3 bases from V and 4 bases from J, with 12 bases in between. DNA for the CDR3: TGCAGTGCTAGTGTACTAGGGGGAGAGACCCAGTACTTC. It translates to CSASVLGGETQYF.

J is TRBJ2-3 and V is TRBV19; D uncertain. This CDR3 is built from 16 residues. The ends were cut back, 0 bases at V and 1 base at J, with 11 bases in the middle. From germline, CDR1 is LNHDA and CDR2 SQIVND (reference sequence). The CDR3 loop reads CASSIDHGPGTDTQYF. The CDR3 DNA sequence: TGTGCCAGTAGTATAGATCATGGACCGGGCACAGATACGCAGTATTTT.

The J gene is TRBJ2-3, the V gene TRBV5-1, with 8 bases that match TRBD2. The CDR3 extends over 16 amino acids. Germline V lookup: CDR1 SGHRS, CDR2 YFSETQ. V was pared by 4 bases and J by 6 bases, with 13 bases of the junction left unmatched. The CDR3 region has the DNA TGCGCCAGCAGCCCTACCCCGGCGGGGGGCGGGGATACGCAGTATTTT. This codes for CASSPTPAGGGDTQYF.

This clonotype has a handful of counts. Germline is not matched at one junction end, which may reflect a read error. V and J are TRBV4-2 and TRBJ2-7, with a tentative D call TRBD2 (6 bases). The end of the DNA fits TRBJ2-5 better, so the J call may be wrong. This CDR3 region has 16 residues. CDR1 and CDR2 (germline): LGHNA, YNFKEQ. CDR3 sequence reads: CASSKEGAGDYRTQYF. CDR3 nucleotides: TGTGCCAGCAGCAAAGAGGGAGCGGGCGACTATAGGACCCAGTACTTC.

The V and J genes are TRBV3-1 and TRBJ2-1, with 8 nucleotides matching TRBD2. From germline, CDR1 is LGHDT and CDR2 YNNKEL (reference sequence). With 4 bases clipped from V and 10 bases from J, the junction kept 12 bases outside the gene matches. This CDR3 is built from 15 residues. CDR3 sequence reads: CASSPNSGVLGEQFF. The CDR3, as DNA: TGTGCCAGCAGCCCAAATAGCGGGGTACTGGGGGAGCAGTTCTTC.

The gene calls are TRBV20-1 and TRBJ2-1, with TRBD2 identical over 10 bases. Losses at the gene ends were 2 bases for V and 9 bases for J; bases not matched to a gene: 10. In germline, CDR1 is DFQATT, CDR2 SNEGSKA (reference sequence). The CDR3 covers 15 residues. DNA for the CDR3: TGCAGTGCTAGAATGCCACTAGCGGGGAGGGGTGAGCAGTTCTTC. This sequence encodes CSARMPLAGRGEQFF.

The V call is TRBV29-1, the J call TRBJ2-6; 8 positions agree with TRBD2. This CDR3 is 19 amino acids long. CDR1 and CDR2 (germline): SQVTM, ANQGSEA. V was clipped by 5 bases and J by 1 base; unmatched bases: 16. The CDR3 nucleotides are TGCAGCGTTTACCCGGTCGGGGCGGGGGGCAGTTCTGGGGCCAACGTCCTGACTTTC. It yields the protein CSVYPVGAGGSSGANVLTF.

Ten or more counts support this clonotype. The V call is TRBV6-1, the J call TRBJ2-7; D remains ambiguous. Trimming stripped 3 bases from V and 3 bases from J, with 3 bases between. Germline CDR1 and CDR2: MNHNS and SASEGT. This CDR3 has 11 residues. For the CDR3, the DNA is TGTGCCAGCAGTGATAACTACGAGCAGTACTTC. It encodes CASSDNYEQYF.

The J gene is TRBJ1-1, the V gene TRBV20-1, with D unclear. Trimming took 2 bases from V and 1 from J, leaving 17 bases between them. The CDR3 consists of 16 residues. Germline lookup yields CDR1 DFQATT and CDR2 SNEGSKA (reference sequence). The CDR3 protein is CSARLLGGYGNTEAFF. The CDR3 DNA sequence: TGCAGTGCTAGACTCCTGGGTGGATACGGGAACACTGAAGCTTTCTTT.

DNA of the CDR3: TGCAGTGCTAGAGTAAACGTGGGCTATGGCTACACCTTC. It yields the protein CSARVNVGYGYTF. This chain uses TRBV20-1 with TRBJ1-2; D is unclear. The V end lost 1 base, the J end lost 4 bases, and 10 bases lay between the germline ends. In germline, CDR1 is DFQATT, CDR2 SNEGSKA (reference sequence). The CDR3 has 13 residues.

The chain is built from TRBV29-1 and TRBJ2-7; D is unresolved. This CDR3 has 9 amino acids. From germline, CDR1 is SQVTM and CDR2 ANQGSEA. The V and J ends lost 3 bases and 7 bases respectively, with 4 bases between them. This CDR3 reads CSVEAEQYF. The CDR3 DNA reads as TGCAGCGTTGAGGCAGAGCAGTACTTC.

The V gene is TRBV9, the J gene TRBJ2-6; the D gene is possibly TRBD1 (6 bases). The germline V and J ends were trimmed by 6 bases and 0 bases, with 22 bases remaining between them. The CDR3 has 19 amino acids. Germline assignment: CDR1 SGDLS and CDR2 YYNGEE. The CDR3 DNA reads TGTGCCAGCACCTCGTATGGCCAGGGGTCCGTCTCTGGGGCCAACGTCCTGACTTTC. It is translated as CASTSYGQGSVSGANVLTF.

The table lists this clonotype with a few counts. The chain is built from TRBV6-6 and TRBJ2-7; 7 nucleotides line up with TRBD2. Germline CDR1 reads MNHNY; CDR2 reads SVGAGI (reference sequence). The CDR3 is made up of 13 amino acids. Trimming cost V 7 bases and J 2 bases; bases outside gene matches: 5. CDR3 protein: CASTGGGPYEQYF. The CDR3 region has the DNA TGTGCCAGCACGGGCGGGGGACCCTACGAGCAGTACTTC.

This clonotype was seen only a few times. The genes are TRBV29-1 and TRBJ2-5; D remains ambiguous. The J call may not be correct, given that the DNA end is closer to TRBJ2-7. The CDR3 loop spans 12 amino acids. The germline V gene encodes CDR1 SQVTM and CDR2 ANQGSEA. The CDR3, as DNA: TGCAGCGTTGAAGATTGGCCCGCCGAGCAGTACTTC. Translation: CSVEDWPAEQYF.

This clonotype was counted a few times. The gene calls are TRBV28 and TRBJ2-1, with D perhaps TRBD2 (8 bases). Germline V gene lookup returns CDR1 MDHEN and CDR2 SYDVKM. Trimming cost V 9 bases and J 7 bases, with 19 bases left between them. There are 14 residues in the CDR3. The CDR3 nucleotides are TGTGCCAGTAGCGGGACAGCGGGGATGAATGAGCAGTTCTTC. Translation gives CASSGTAGMNEQFF.

This clonotype was recorded a few times. The gene calls are TRBV3-1 and TRBJ1-4; D not resolved. The CDR3 contains 15 residues. Trimming took 1 base from V and 7 from J, leaving 13 bases between them. Germline loops: CDR1 LGHDT, CDR2 YNNKEL (reference sequence). The CDR3 here is CASSQGNQPREKLFF. In DNA, the CDR3 is TGTGCCAGCAGCCAAGGAAACCAGCCTCGTGAAAAACTGTTTTTT.

This clonotype was counted at least ten times. The chain combines TRBV6-4 with TRBJ2-3; TRBD2 matches 8 bases. The trim removed 3 bases at V and 2 bases at J, leaving 4 bases unmatched. The CDR3 spans 15 residues. Germline V gives CDR1 MRHNA, CDR2 SNTAGT. CDR3 protein: CASSEERGHTDTQYF. CDR3 in DNA: TGTGCCAGCAGTGAAGAGCGGGGGCACACAGATACGCAGTATTTT.

This clonotype was detected ten times or more. The V gene is TRBV6-2 or TRBV6-3, the J gene TRBJ2-3; D ambiguous. The ends were cut back, 10 bases at V and 5 bases at J, with 13 bases in the middle. The CDR3 runs 12 residues. The germline CDR1 and CDR2 sequences are MNHEY and SVGEGT. The CDR3 loop is CATRTRIDTQYF. CDR3 nucleotides: TGTGCCACTCGGACCCGCATAGATACGCAGTATTTT.

This clonotype was seen once. The chain combines TRBV7-9 with TRBJ2-7; D is perhaps TRBD2 (5 bases). V was cut by 3 bases and J by 3 bases, with 15 bases left in between. CDR1 and CDR2 (germline): SEHNR, FQNEAQ (reference sequence). CDR3 length: 15 amino acids. Here the CDR3 DNA reads TGTGCCAGCAGCTTCCGGGATCCCAGCCGCTACGAGCAGTACTTC. Translating gives CASSFRDPSRYEQYF.

The chain employs TRBV29-1 and TRBJ1-5; tentatively, D is TRBD1 (5 bases). Trimming took off 7 bases at V and 5 bases at J, with 18 bases between the two ends. Germline CDR1 reads SQVTM; CDR2 reads ANQGSEA. CDR3 length: 14 residues. The CDR3 reads CSDTQGPGDQPQHF. Here the CDR3 DNA reads TGCAGCGATACCCAGGGACCCGGGGATCAGCCCCAGCATTTT.